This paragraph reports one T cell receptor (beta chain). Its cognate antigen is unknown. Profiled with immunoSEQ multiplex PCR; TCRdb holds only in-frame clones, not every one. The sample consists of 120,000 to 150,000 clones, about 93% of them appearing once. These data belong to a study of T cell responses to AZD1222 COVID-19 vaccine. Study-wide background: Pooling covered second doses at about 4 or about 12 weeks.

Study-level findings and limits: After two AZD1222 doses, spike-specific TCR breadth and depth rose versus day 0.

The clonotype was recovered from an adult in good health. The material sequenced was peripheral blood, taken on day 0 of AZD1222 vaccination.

Here the CDR3 reads CASSWEGLGNSPLHF. The CDR3 DNA sequence: TGTGCCAGCAGTTGGGAGGGCTTGGGTAATTCACCCCTCCACTTT. This rearrangement joins TRBV7-2 to TRBJ1-6, with no clear D. Trimming took 6 bases from V and 6 from J, leaving 15 bases between them. Germline V gene data show CDR1 as SGHTA and CDR2 as FQGNSA. The CDR3 runs to 15 residues.